This T cell receptor beta chain was recorded in a study of blood T cell repertoires in COVID-19. For the study at large: The study drew acute and convalescent COVID-19 samples from the United States, Italy and Spain. From T cells, B-cell-depleted T cells, or PBMCs came the material, which was cDNA or gDNA.

Method: immunoSEQ multiplex PCR; TCRdb's copy keeps in-frame clones and lacks some. The repertoire consists of 200,000 to 300,000 clones, with 75% to 85% occurring once and the leading ten covering approximately 5.7%. CDR3 length equals 15 residues. Germline-derived CDR1 and CDR2 are LGHDT and YNNKEL (reference sequence). The V end was cut by 4 bases, the J end by 2 bases, with 13 bases between. The receptor was derived from a human donor in a cohort sampled during active COVID-19. The V and J genes are TRBV3-1 (or the pseudogene TRBV3-2) and TRBJ2-3, with D uncertain. The sequenced sample was peripheral blood. The CDR3 region has the DNA TGTGCCAGCAGCCGAATCCTATCCTTCACAGATACGCAGTATTTT. Amino acid sequence: CASSRILSFTDTQYF.